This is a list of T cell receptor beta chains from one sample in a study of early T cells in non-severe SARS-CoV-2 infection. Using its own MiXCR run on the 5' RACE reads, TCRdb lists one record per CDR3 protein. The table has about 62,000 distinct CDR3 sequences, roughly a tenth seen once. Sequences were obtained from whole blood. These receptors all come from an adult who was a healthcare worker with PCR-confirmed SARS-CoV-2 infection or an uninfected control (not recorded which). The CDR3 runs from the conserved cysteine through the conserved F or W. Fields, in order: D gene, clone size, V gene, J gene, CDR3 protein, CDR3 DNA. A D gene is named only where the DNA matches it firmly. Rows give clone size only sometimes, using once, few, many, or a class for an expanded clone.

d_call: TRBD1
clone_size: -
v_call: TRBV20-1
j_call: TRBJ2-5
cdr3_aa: CSAQPGQGNQETQYF
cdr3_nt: TGCAGTGCTCAACCGGGACAGGGGAACCAAGAGACCCAGTACTTC

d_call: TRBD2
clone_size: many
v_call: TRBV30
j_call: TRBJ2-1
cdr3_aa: CAWNGLAGGYNEQFF
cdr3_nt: TGTGCCTGGAACGGACTAGCGGGGGGCTACAATGAGCAGTTCTTC

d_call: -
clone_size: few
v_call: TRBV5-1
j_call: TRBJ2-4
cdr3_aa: CASSLEGIGAKNIQYF
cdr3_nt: TGCGCCAGCAGCTTAGAAGGGATCGGAGCCAAAAACATTCAGTACTTC

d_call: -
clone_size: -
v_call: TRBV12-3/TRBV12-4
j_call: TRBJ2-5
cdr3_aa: CASNILGLEETQYF
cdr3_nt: TGTGCCAGCAACATACTAGGCCTTGAGGAGACCCAGTACTTC

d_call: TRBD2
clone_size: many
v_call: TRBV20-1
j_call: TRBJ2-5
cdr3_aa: CSGQRGGPETQYF
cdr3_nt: TGCAGTGGGCAGCGGGGGGGCCCTGAGACCCAGTACTTC

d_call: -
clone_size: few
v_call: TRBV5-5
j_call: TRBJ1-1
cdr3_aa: CASNVQVKNTEAFF
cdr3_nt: TGTGCCAGCAACGTACAGGTAAAGAACACTGAAGCTTTCTTT

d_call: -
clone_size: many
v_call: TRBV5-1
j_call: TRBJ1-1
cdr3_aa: CASSLGREDTEAFF
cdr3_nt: TGCGCCAGCAGCTTGGGTAGAGAGGACACTGAAGCTTTCTTT

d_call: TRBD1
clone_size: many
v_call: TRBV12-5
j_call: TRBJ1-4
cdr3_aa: CASGFSGQGEKLFF
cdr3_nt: TGTGCTAGTGGTTTTTCGGGACAGGGGGAAAAACTGTTTTTT

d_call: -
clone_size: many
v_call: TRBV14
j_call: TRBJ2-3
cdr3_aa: CASSQQNRVDTQYF
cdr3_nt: TGTGCCAGCAGCCAACAAAACAGGGTAGATACGCAGTATTTT

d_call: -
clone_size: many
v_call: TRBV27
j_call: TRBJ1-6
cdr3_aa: CASSPLQGVSPLHF
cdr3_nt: TGTGCCAGCAGCCCCCTGCAGGGAGTGTCACCCCTCCACTTT

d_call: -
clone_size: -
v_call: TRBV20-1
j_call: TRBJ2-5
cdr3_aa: CSARMGRETQYF
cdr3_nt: TGCAGTGCTAGGATGGGGAGGGAGACCCAGTACTTC

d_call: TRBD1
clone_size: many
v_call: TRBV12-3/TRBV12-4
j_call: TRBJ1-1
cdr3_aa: CASSFDRGHTEAFF
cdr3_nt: TGTGCCAGCAGTTTTGACAGGGGACACACTGAAGCTTTCTTT

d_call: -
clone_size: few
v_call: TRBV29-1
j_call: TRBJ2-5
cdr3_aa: CSVAGTQKETQYF
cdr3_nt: TGCAGCGTAGCCGGGACTCAAAAAGAGACCCAGTACTTC

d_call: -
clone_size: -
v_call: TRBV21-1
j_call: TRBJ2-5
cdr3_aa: CASSKEASGEETQYF
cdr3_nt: TGTGCCAGCAGCAAAGAGGCTAGCGGGGAAGAGACCCAGTACTTC

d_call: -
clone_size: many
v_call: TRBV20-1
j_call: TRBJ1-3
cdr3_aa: CSAKSMQGLSGNTIYF
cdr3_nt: TGCAGTGCTAAGAGCATGCAGGGACTAAGTGGAAACACCATATATTTT

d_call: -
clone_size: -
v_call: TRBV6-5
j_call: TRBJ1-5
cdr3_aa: CASSYSVRSNQPQHF
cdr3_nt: TGTGCCAGCAGTTACTCGGTCCGAAGCAATCAGCCCCAGCATTTT

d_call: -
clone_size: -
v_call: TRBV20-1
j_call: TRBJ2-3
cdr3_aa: CSAVRGGGTDTQYF
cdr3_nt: TGCAGTGCAGTCCGAGGGGGAGGCACAGATACGCAGTATTTT

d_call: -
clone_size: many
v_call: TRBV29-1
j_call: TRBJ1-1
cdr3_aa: CSVYRAGGTEAFF
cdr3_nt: TGCAGCGTTTACAGGGCGGGGGGGACTGAAGCTTTCTTT

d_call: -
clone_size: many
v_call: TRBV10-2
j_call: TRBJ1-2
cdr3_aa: CASRAGGVDYGYTF
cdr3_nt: TGCGCCAGCAGAGCGGGGGGCGTCGACTATGGCTACACCTTC

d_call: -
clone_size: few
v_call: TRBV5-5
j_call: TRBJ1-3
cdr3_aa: CASSLEQYSGNTIYF
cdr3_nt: TGTGCCAGCAGCTTGGAACAGTACTCTGGAAACACCATATATTTT

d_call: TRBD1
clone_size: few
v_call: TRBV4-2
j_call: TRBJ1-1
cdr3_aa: CASSPEGTVNTEAFF
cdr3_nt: TGTGCCAGCAGCCCGGAAGGGACAGTGAACACTGAAGCTTTCTTT

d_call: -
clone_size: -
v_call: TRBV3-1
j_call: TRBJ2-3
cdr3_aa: CASSPGLGDTQYF
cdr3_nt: TGTGCCAGCAGCCCGGGACTGGGCGATACGCAGTATTTT

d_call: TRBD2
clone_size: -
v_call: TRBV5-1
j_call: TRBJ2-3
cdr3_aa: CASSWEGPGDGDTQYF
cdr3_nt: TGCGCCAGCAGCTGGGAGGGACCCGGGGACGGAGATACGCAGTATTTT

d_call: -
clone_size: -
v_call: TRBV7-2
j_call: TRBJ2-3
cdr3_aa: CASSLARPRHPDTQYF
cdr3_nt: TGTGCCAGCAGCTTAGCGCGCCCGCGGCACCCAGATACGCAGTATTTT

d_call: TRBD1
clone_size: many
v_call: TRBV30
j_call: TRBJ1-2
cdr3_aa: CAWGPPGQRLYGYTF
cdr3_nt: TGTGCCTGGGGTCCCCCGGGACAGCGGTTGTATGGCTACACCTTC

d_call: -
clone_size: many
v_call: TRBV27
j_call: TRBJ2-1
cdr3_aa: CASSLRTFTAGKNDEQFF
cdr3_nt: TGTGCCAGCAGTTTACGTACATTTACGGCAGGGAAGAATGATGAGCAGTTCTTC